The source of this T cell receptor beta chain is a study of blood T cell repertoires in COVID-19. Trimming pared 2 bases from V and 2 bases from J, leaving 12 bases between. This CDR3 contains 15 residues. Germline CDR1 is SEHNR and CDR2 is FQNEAQ (reference sequence). As processed by the authors: Reference gene primer amplification gave estimated nucleated cell counts. The protocol was immunoSEQ multiplex PCR, while the TCRdb copy is restricted to in-frame clones and leaves out a portion. The D gene and trimming were derived from the DNA, and the V and J assignments and clone size from that table. The sample shows around 190,000 clones, approximately 80% of them seen only once.

V is TRBV7-9 and J is TRBJ1-2, with TRBD1 as a possible D gene (5 bases). The sample was peripheral blood. The sequence derives from a man in his fifties or sixties with acute or convalescent COVID-19. CDR3 loop: CASSLLGLQNYGYTF. DNA of the CDR3: TGTGCCAGCAGCTTACTGGGACTCCAAAACTATGGCTACACCTTC.